This TCR beta chain originates from a study of T cells in Graves' hyperthyroidism and ophthalmopathy. Study overall: Before treatment of any kind, peripheral blood was taken at initial diagnosis.

This CDR3 is 13 amino acids long. Per the germline V gene, CDR1 is DFQATT and CDR2 is SNEGSKA (reference sequence). V dropped 7 bases and J dropped 0 bases, with 10 bases sitting between them. Disease duration was under 3 months in the ophthalmopathy patients, who also had a Clinical Activity Score of at least 3 and a NOSPECS grade of at least 4. Orbital computed tomography, thyroid ultrasound, serum thyroxine and TRAb, and clinical symptoms together informed the diagnoses. The authors took PBMCs from 10 ml fresh peripheral blood. Regions amplified from RNA transcripts were the TCR beta CDR3 regions. In the first-round RT-PCR of the TCR CDR3, the HTBI primer set was used. MiXCR, applied by TCRdb to the multiplex PCR reads, yields one record per CDR3 protein. The sample records 400,000 to 450,000 distinct CDR3 sequences, approximately 15% being singletons. This clonotype has at least ten counts.

The receptor's source is a man between 18 and 29 years old with Graves' ophthalmopathy. What was sequenced was blood. The chain combines TRBV20-1 with TRBJ1-5, with D possibly TRBD1 on 6 matching bases. The CDR3 DNA reads TGCAGTGTCAAGGGGGGTAGCAATCAGCCCCAGCATTTT. Translated, it gives CSVKGGSNQPQHF.